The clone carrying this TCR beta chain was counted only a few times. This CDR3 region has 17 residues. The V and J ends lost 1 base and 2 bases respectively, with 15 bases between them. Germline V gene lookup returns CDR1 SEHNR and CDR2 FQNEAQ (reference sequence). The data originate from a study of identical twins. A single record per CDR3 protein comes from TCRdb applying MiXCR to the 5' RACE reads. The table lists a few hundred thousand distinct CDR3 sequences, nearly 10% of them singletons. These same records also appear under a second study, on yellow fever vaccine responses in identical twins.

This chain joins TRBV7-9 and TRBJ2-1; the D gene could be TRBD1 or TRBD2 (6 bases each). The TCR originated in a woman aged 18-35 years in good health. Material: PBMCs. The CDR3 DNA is TGTGCCAGCAGCTTAGATTTAGGGGGGACCCCCTACAATGAGCAGTTCTTC. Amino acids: CASSLDLGGTPYNEQFF.